This T cell receptor beta chain is from a study of metastatic and nonmetastatic thyroid tumors (dated by TCRdb to 2019 to 2021). At the level of the whole study: For patients with malignant and with benign thyroid disease, the researchers compared repertoires between peripheral blood samples and tumor or nodule tissue samples.

In regard to this clone: Its target antigen remains unknown. No much larger clone is present one base from it, and per-base qualities are unavailable.

General study outcomes and caveats: In both blood and tumor samples, TCR beta diversity was reported to be significantly higher in malignant tumors than in benign nodules.

No patient had received any treatment before thyroid surgery. Patient clinical samples collected from about 2011 to 2018 were retrospectively analysed using T-cell receptor beta sequencing. The CDR3 goes from the cysteine to the phenylalanine over 16 residues. The sequence is cut down to CDR3 DNA, 48 bases in frame from base 1. Relative to germline, V is missing 4 bases and J is missing 4 bases, with 6 bases of the junction outside any gene match. The germline V gene yields MDHEN for CDR1 and SYDVKM for CDR2. Library preparation employed PCR. The listed sequencing device is Illumina HiSeq 4000. High-throughput sequencing was used to profile the CDR3 region of the TCR beta-chain in every patient. Per the original workflow: A classifier to discriminate distant-metastatic papillary thyroid cancer patients was built from CDR3 differences across clinicopathological groups. To measure repertoire diversity the researchers used the Shannon index, while the Morisita-Horn index served to gauge how similar the tumor and blood repertoires were. TCRdb reanalyzed the raw reads on its own, using fastp at Q25 for trimming and MiXCR for clone calling, and kept in-frame beta chains. It is TCRdb's table, rather than the study itself, that gives the V and J calls and clone size. In all, the sample holds about 14,000 clones, and approximately 28% of those were seen once. Roughly a fifth of the sample is in the top ten clones.

This sequence uses TRBV28 and TRBJ2-2, and 10 junction bases match TRBD2. The sample comprised tumor tissue. This TCR was sampled from a female donor with papillary thyroid cancer or a benign thyroid nodule (not recorded which). Some clones in this sample may be carry-over from other donors' samples. This receptor has the CDR3 CASSSPGLAITGELFF. Here is the DNA: TGTGCCAGCAGTTCTCCGGGACTAGCGATCACCGGGGAGCTGTTTTTT.